The T cell receptor (beta chain) described here comes from a study of T cell responses to AZD1222 COVID-19 vaccine. Trimming removed 2 bases from V and 2 bases from J, with 11 bases in between. CDR1 and CDR2 (germline): SGHDT, YYEEEE. The CDR3 covers 14 residues. Sequenced by immunoSEQ multiplex PCR; TCRdb stores in-frame clones only, minus some. The table includes fewer than 200,000 clones, about nine tenths detected once. This TCR was recovered from an adult in good health. V usage is TRBV5-6 and J usage is TRBJ2-7; D remains unclear. The source was peripheral blood, collected on day 0 of AZD1222 vaccination. CDR3 nucleotides: TGTGCCAGCAGCTTAGGTCTAGAAGCCTACGAGCAGTACTTC. It specifies CASSLGLEAYEQYF. Based on the CDR3 plus reference TRBV5-6 and TRBJ2-7, the full variable domain is DAGVTQSPTHLIKTRGQQVTLRCSPKSGHDTVSWYQQALGQGPQFIFQYYEEEERQRGNFPDRFSGHQFPNYSSELNVNALLLGDSALYLCASSLGLEAYEQYFGPGTRLTVT.